Listed below are T cell receptor beta chains from one sample, sequenced in a study of response to subunit inactivated influenza vaccine. TCRdb reprocessed the RT-PCR reads via MiXCR and lists one record per CDR3 protein. Of about 190,000 distinct CDR3 sequences listed, approximately 15% are singletons. The source was CD8+ T cells sorted from PBMCs, collected 5 days after vaccination. These receptors came from a man between 45 and 60 years old who received an inactivated influenza vaccine. CDR3s include the opening cysteine and the closing phenylalanine or tryptophan. A D gene is named only where the DNA matches it firmly. Not all rows give a size; the values are once, few, many and, for expanded clones, a class.

V gene: TRBV24-1
J gene: TRBJ2-1
clone size: many
D gene: TRBD1
CDR3 protein: CATSDVGQGYKAEQFF
CDR3 DNA: TGTGCCACCAGTGATGTCGGACAGGGGTACAAAGCTGAGCAGTTCTTC

V gene: TRBV15
J gene: TRBJ2-2
clone size: many
D gene: NA
CDR3 protein: CATNRALNTGELFF
CDR3 DNA: TGTGCCACCAACAGGGCCTTGAACACCGGGGAGCTGTTTTTT

V gene: TRBV15
J gene: TRBJ2-2
clone size: NA
D gene: TRBD1
CDR3 protein: CATTGQGDTGELFF
CDR3 DNA: TGTGCCACAACGGGACAGGGGGACACCGGGGAGCTGTTTTTT

V gene: TRBV5-1
J gene: TRBJ2-1
clone size: many
D gene: TRBD1
CDR3 protein: CASSPRIDRGHEQFF
CDR3 DNA: TGCGCCAGCAGCCCTAGAATCGACAGGGGCCATGAGCAGTTCTTC

V gene: TRBV6-1
J gene: TRBJ2-3
clone size: few
D gene: TRBD1
CDR3 protein: CASSETAGTGQVTDTQYF
CDR3 DNA: TGTGCCAGCAGTGAGACGGCCGGGACAGGGCAGGTCACAGATACGCAGTATTTT

V gene: TRBV11-1
J gene: TRBJ2-2
clone size: NA
D gene: TRBD2
CDR3 protein: CASSRGLAGDYGTGELFF
CDR3 DNA: TGTGCCAGCAGCCGCGGACTAGCGGGGGACTATGGCACCGGGGAGCTGTTTTTT

V gene: TRBV5-1
J gene: TRBJ2-1
clone size: many
D gene: TRBD2
CDR3 protein: CASSLTGLAGGRDEQFF
CDR3 DNA: TGCGCCAGCAGCCTAACGGGACTAGCGGGGGGCCGGGATGAGCAGTTCTTC

V gene: TRBV20-1
J gene: TRBJ1-2
clone size: few
D gene: NA
CDR3 protein: CSARDTSVSYGYTF
CDR3 DNA: TGCAGTGCTAGAGACACCAGCGTCTCCTATGGCTACACCTTC

V gene: TRBV6-5
J gene: TRBJ2-2
clone size: NA
D gene: NA
CDR3 protein: CASSSGVYTGELFF
CDR3 DNA: TGTGCCAGCAGTTCAGGGGTTTACACCGGGGAGCTGTTTTTT

V gene: TRBV11-2
J gene: TRBJ2-1
clone size: many
D gene: NA
CDR3 protein: CASSLGGLDEQFF
CDR3 DNA: TGTGCCAGCAGCTTAGGGGGACTGGATGAGCAGTTCTTC

V gene: TRBV7-8
J gene: TRBJ2-2
clone size: NA
D gene: NA
CDR3 protein: CASSLVVKGDTGELFF
CDR3 DNA: TGTGCCAGCAGCTTAGTCGTGAAAGGGGACACCGGGGAGCTGTTTTTT

V gene: TRBV6-5
J gene: TRBJ1-6
clone size: NA
D gene: TRBD1
CDR3 protein: CASSYSDQGAQPLHF
CDR3 DNA: TGTGCCAGCAGTTACTCGGATCAGGGGGCTCAGCCCCTCCACTTT

V gene: TRBV18
J gene: TRBJ2-7
clone size: few
D gene: NA
CDR3 protein: CASSTGTTYEQYF
CDR3 DNA: TGTGCCAGCTCAACCGGGACAACCTACGAGCAGTACTTC

V gene: TRBV9
J gene: TRBJ2-3
clone size: NA
D gene: NA
CDR3 protein: CASSASGGQAVDTQYF
CDR3 DNA: TGTGCCAGCAGCGCATCTGGGGGCCAAGCGGTAGATACGCAGTATTTT

V gene: TRBV5-5
J gene: TRBJ2-2
clone size: NA
D gene: TRBD2
CDR3 protein: CASSLGREAGELFF
CDR3 DNA: TGTGCCAGCAGCTTGGGCCGGGAGGCCGGGGAGCTGTTTTTT

V gene: TRBV7-2
J gene: TRBJ2-7
clone size: NA
D gene: NA
CDR3 protein: CASSLLGGALHYEQYF
CDR3 DNA: TGTGCCAGCAGCTTACTGGGGGGGGCGTTACACTACGAGCAGTACTTC

V gene: TRBV7-9
J gene: TRBJ1-5
clone size: few
D gene: NA
CDR3 protein: CASSSGVHSNQPQHF
CDR3 DNA: TGTGCCAGCAGCTCGGGGGTGCATAGCAATCAGCCCCAGCATTTT

V gene: TRBV29-1
J gene: TRBJ2-1
clone size: many
D gene: NA
CDR3 protein: CSVESGLEQFF
CDR3 DNA: TGCAGCGTTGAATCCGGGCTTGAGCAGTTCTTC

V gene: TRBV2
J gene: TRBJ2-2
clone size: many
D gene: NA
CDR3 protein: CASSEWGGDTGELFF
CDR3 DNA: TGTGCCAGCAGTGAATGGGGAGGAGACACCGGGGAGCTGTTTTTT

V gene: TRBV20-1
J gene: TRBJ2-4
clone size: many
D gene: NA
CDR3 protein: CSANLLSSGNIQYF
CDR3 DNA: TGCAGTGCAAATCTGCTGAGCTCGGGGAACATTCAGTACTTC

V gene: TRBV6-1
J gene: TRBJ1-2
clone size: NA
D gene: TRBD1
CDR3 protein: CASRTGLNYGYTF
CDR3 DNA: TGTGCCAGCAGGACAGGGCTAAACTATGGCTACACCTTC

V gene: TRBV12-3/TRBV12-4
J gene: TRBJ2-7
clone size: NA
D gene: NA
CDR3 protein: CASSFSFHEQYF
CDR3 DNA: TGTGCCAGCAGTTTTTCTTTCCACGAGCAGTACTTC

V gene: TRBV4-1
J gene: TRBJ2-1
clone size: few
D gene: TRBD2
CDR3 protein: CASLPRPGLAGDNEQFF
CDR3 DNA: TGCGCCAGCCTCCCAAGACCCGGGCTAGCGGGGGACAATGAGCAGTTCTTC

V gene: TRBV15
J gene: TRBJ2-3
clone size: few
D gene: TRBD1
CDR3 protein: CREPQGENTDTQYF
CDR3 DNA: TGTAGAGAGCCGCAGGGGGAAAACACAGATACGCAGTATTTT

V gene: TRBV2
J gene: TRBJ2-4
clone size: NA
D gene: NA
CDR3 protein: CASRERLGNIQYF
CDR3 DNA: TGTGCCAGCAGAGAGCGACTGGGAAACATTCAGTACTTC

V gene: TRBV20-1
J gene: TRBJ1-2
clone size: few
D gene: NA
CDR3 protein: CSAKDPQGKVYGYTF
CDR3 DNA: TGCAGTGCCAAAGACCCACAGGGAAAGGTCTATGGCTACACCTTC

V gene: TRBV20-1
J gene: TRBJ2-7
clone size: NA
D gene: NA
CDR3 protein: CSARDGWGPSYEQYF
CDR3 DNA: TGCAGTGCTAGAGATGGCTGGGGGCCGTCCTACGAGCAGTACTTC

V gene: TRBV7-9
J gene: TRBJ2-7
clone size: many
D gene: NA
CDR3 protein: CASSSGRGQYF
CDR3 DNA: TGTGCCAGCAGCTCTGGACGAGGGCAGTACTTC

V gene: TRBV13
J gene: TRBJ2-1
clone size: NA
D gene: NA
CDR3 protein: CASSPSDLDEQFF
CDR3 DNA: TGTGCCAGCAGCCCCTCAGATCTGGATGAGCAGTTCTTC

V gene: TRBV20-1
J gene: TRBJ2-7
clone size: NA
D gene: TRBD2
CDR3 protein: CSARGPAGDLYEQYF
CDR3 DNA: TGCAGTGCTAGAGGCCCAGCGGGGGATCTTTACGAGCAGTACTTC

V gene: TRBV20-1
J gene: TRBJ2-1
clone size: few
D gene: NA
CDR3 protein: CSAREQGNEQFF
CDR3 DNA: TGCAGTGCCCGAGAACAGGGAAATGAGCAGTTCTTC

V gene: TRBV27
J gene: TRBJ2-1
clone size: few
D gene: TRBD2
CDR3 protein: CASSSSGTNNEQFF
CDR3 DNA: TGTGCCAGCAGTTCTAGCGGGACCAACAATGAGCAGTTCTTC

V gene: TRBV10-3
J gene: TRBJ2-5
clone size: NA
D gene: TRBD2
CDR3 protein: CAIRGLAEGETQYF
CDR3 DNA: TGTGCCATCAGGGGACTAGCGGAAGGAGAGACCCAGTACTTC

V gene: TRBV6-2/TRBV6-3
J gene: TRBJ2-4
clone size: many
D gene: NA
CDR3 protein: CASSYSQDGKNIQYF
CDR3 DNA: TGTGCCAGCAGTTACTCGCAGGATGGCAAAAACATTCAGTACTTC

V gene: TRBV6-2/TRBV6-3
J gene: TRBJ2-7
clone size: NA
D gene: NA
CDR3 protein: CATNLEGRIYEQYF
CDR3 DNA: TGTGCCACCAATCTAGAGGGCAGGATCTACGAGCAGTACTTC

V gene: TRBV4-2
J gene: TRBJ2-1
clone size: NA
D gene: NA
CDR3 protein: CASSQGLRESYNEQFF
CDR3 DNA: TGTGCCAGCAGCCAAGGGCTTAGGGAATCCTACAATGAGCAGTTCTTC

V gene: TRBV20-1
J gene: TRBJ1-1
clone size: NA
D gene: NA
CDR3 protein: CSIGRDTEAFF
CDR3 DNA: TGCAGTATCGGCAGGGACACTGAAGCTTTCTTT

V gene: TRBV15
J gene: TRBJ2-3
clone size: NA
D gene: NA
CDR3 protein: CATSRDITRLGDTQYF
CDR3 DNA: TGTGCCACCAGCAGAGATATTACTCGTCTGGGAGATACGCAGTATTTT

V gene: TRBV7-6
J gene: TRBJ2-5
clone size: NA
D gene: NA
CDR3 protein: CASSLGVRFYQETQYF
CDR3 DNA: TGTGCCAGCAGCTTAGGAGTTAGGTTCTACCAAGAGACCCAGTACTTC

V gene: TRBV4-3
J gene: TRBJ2-1
clone size: few
D gene: TRBD2
CDR3 protein: CASSQGTSGINEQFF
CDR3 DNA: TGCGCCAGCAGCCAAGGGACTAGCGGTATCAATGAGCAGTTCTTC

V gene: TRBV3-1
J gene: TRBJ2-1
clone size: NA
D gene: TRBD2
CDR3 protein: CTSSQWGGELRPPYNEQFF
CDR3 DNA: TGTACCAGCAGCCAATGGGGAGGGGAACTTCGCCCACCCTACAATGAGCAGTTCTTC

V gene: TRBV2
J gene: TRBJ2-7
clone size: NA
D gene: NA
CDR3 protein: CASSGGTSEQYF
CDR3 DNA: TGTGCCAGCAGTGGCGGTACCTCAGAGCAGTACTTC

V gene: TRBV6-4
J gene: TRBJ2-3
clone size: few
D gene: NA
CDR3 protein: CASKTAANTQYF
CDR3 DNA: TGTGCCAGTAAAACAGCTGCCAATACGCAGTATTTT

V gene: TRBV7-8
J gene: TRBJ2-7
clone size: few
D gene: NA
CDR3 protein: CASSLARTASYEQYF
CDR3 DNA: TGTGCCAGCAGCTTAGCCCGGACTGCCTCCTACGAGCAGTACTTC

V gene: TRBV7-6
J gene: TRBJ2-5
clone size: many
D gene: TRBD2
CDR3 protein: CASSLATSGETQYF
CDR3 DNA: TGTGCCAGCAGCTTAGCGACTAGCGGAGAGACCCAGTACTTC

V gene: TRBV27
J gene: TRBJ2-2
clone size: many
D gene: NA
CDR3 protein: CASSLYGANTGELFF
CDR3 DNA: TGTGCCAGCAGTTTATACGGGGCGAACACCGGGGAGCTGTTTTTT

V gene: TRBV6-1
J gene: TRBJ1-1
clone size: NA
D gene: NA
CDR3 protein: CASSRQRWTEAFF
CDR3 DNA: TGTGCCAGCAGCCGACAGAGGTGGACTGAAGCTTTCTTT

V gene: TRBV15
J gene: TRBJ1-5
clone size: few
D gene: TRBD1
CDR3 protein: CATSRDRGPQPQHF
CDR3 DNA: TGTGCCACCAGCCGAGACAGGGGTCCTCAGCCCCAGCATTTT

V gene: TRBV24-1
J gene: TRBJ2-1
clone size: NA
D gene: TRBD1
CDR3 protein: CATTTGAAGNEQFF
CDR3 DNA: TGTGCCACAACTACAGGGGCGGCGGGCAATGAGCAGTTCTTC

V gene: TRBV20-1
J gene: TRBJ2-1
clone size: few
D gene: NA
CDR3 protein: CSARMEYNEQFF
CDR3 DNA: TGCAGTGCTAGAATGGAGTACAATGAGCAGTTCTTC

V gene: TRBV6-5
J gene: TRBJ2-1
clone size: few
D gene: NA
CDR3 protein: CASSYSGRSYSYNEQFF
CDR3 DNA: TGTGCCAGCAGTTACTCGGGGAGATCCTACTCCTACAATGAGCAGTTCTTC

V gene: TRBV24-1
J gene: TRBJ2-5
clone size: NA
D gene: TRBD1
CDR3 protein: CATSDWDRAVETQYF
CDR3 DNA: TGTGCCACCAGTGATTGGGACAGAGCCGTAGAGACCCAGTACTTC

V gene: TRBV28
J gene: TRBJ1-5
clone size: few
D gene: NA
CDR3 protein: CASSVTGSNQPQHF
CDR3 DNA: TGTGCCAGCAGCGTAACAGGGAGCAATCAGCCCCAGCATTTT

V gene: TRBV11-2
J gene: TRBJ2-5
clone size: few
D gene: NA
CDR3 protein: CASSYHRKTQYF
CDR3 DNA: TGTGCCAGCAGCTACCACCGGAAGACCCAGTACTTC

V gene: TRBV12-3/TRBV12-4
J gene: TRBJ2-5
clone size: many
D gene: TRBD1
CDR3 protein: CASSRTDREGKTQYF
CDR3 DNA: TGTGCCAGCAGCCGCACCGACAGGGAAGGGAAGACCCAGTACTTC